A single sample is the source of the 25 T cell receptor beta chains below, sequenced in a study of blood T cell repertoires in COVID-19. Using immunoSEQ multiplex PCR, the repertoire was profiled, and TCRdb retains in-frame clones only, with some absent. The data contain 90,000 to 100,000 clones, around 85% of them singletons. Sequencing was performed on peripheral blood. These receptors were collected from a woman between 55 and 75 years old with acute or convalescent COVID-19.

The chain joins TRBV6-6 to TRBJ1-5; possible D gene TRBD1, 6 bases. The CDR3 covers 15 residues. Looked up from germline, CDR1 is MNHNY and CDR2 is SVGAGI (reference sequence). The ends were cut back, 5 bases at V and 2 bases at J, with 13 bases in the middle. The CDR3 region has the DNA TGTGCCAGCAGTCCAACAGGGATCGGCAATCAGCCCCAGCATTTT. Translation: CASSPTGIGNQPQHF.

V usage is TRBV15 and J usage is TRBJ1-5; no definite D call. Trimming removed 1 base at V and 7 bases at J, with 11 bases between. CDR1 is LNHNV and CDR2 is YYDKDF in the germline V gene (reference sequence). The length of the CDR3 is 14 residues. The CDR3 here is CATSRGQAGQPQHF. Written as DNA, the CDR3 is TGTGCCACCAGCAGAGGGCAGGCGGGACAGCCCCAGCATTTT.

The chain joins TRBV30 to TRBJ1-1; unclear D gene. Trimming left V 5 bases short and J 0 bases short, with 13 bases between. Germline lookup yields CDR1 GTSNPN and CDR2 SVGIG (reference sequence). The CDR3 loop spans 14 amino acids. This chain's CDR3 is CAWSYDTMNTEAFF. CDR3 nucleotides: TGTGCCTGGTCCTATGACACAATGAACACTGAAGCTTTCTTT.

V gene TRBV19 combines with J gene TRBJ1-6; D is unclear. Per the germline V gene, CDR1 is LNHDA and CDR2 is SQIVND (reference sequence). Trimming left V 1 base short and J 2 bases short, with 12 bases between. The length of the CDR3 is 17 residues. CDR3 DNA: TGTGCCAGTAGTATAGCCTACCAGGAAACCTATAATTCACCCCTCCACTTT. Translation gives CASSIAYQETYNSPLHF.

The chain links TRBV12-3 or TRBV12-4 to TRBJ1-5; no clear D gene. The CDR3 is 13 residues long. V was trimmed by 8 bases and J by 4 bases, leaving 12 bases between them. The CDR3 region is CASSGTVNQPQHF. The CDR3 nucleotides read TGTGCCAGCTCGGGAACCGTTAATCAGCCCCAGCATTTT.

A single count supports this clone. The chain has TRBV29-1 and TRBJ1-5, with D possibly matching TRBD1 (5 bases). The germline gives CDR1 SQVTM, CDR2 ANQGSEA. CDR3 size: 13 residues. V was trimmed by 6 bases and J by 5 bases, leaving 14 bases between them. In DNA form, the CDR3 reads TGCAGCGTGATATGGGGAGGGGATCAGCCCCAGCATTTT. Protein sequence: CSVIWGGDQPQHF.

This clone was recorded a few times. The chain couples TRBV28 to TRBJ1-5; no clear D gene. From germline, CDR1 is MDHEN and CDR2 SYDVKM. V was cut by 6 bases and J by 2 bases, with 5 bases left in between. The CDR3 has 12 residues. The CDR3 protein is CASRTGNQPQHF. The CDR3 DNA reads as TGTGCCAGCAGAACGGGCAATCAGCCCCAGCATTTT.

V gene TRBV6-5 combines with J gene TRBJ2-7; perhaps TRBD2 as D (6 bases). Germline V gene sequence: CDR1 MNHEY, CDR2 SVGAGI. The CDR3 is 14 amino acids. Trimming left V 9 bases short and J 5 bases short, with 20 bases between. The CDR3 region has the DNA TGTGCCAGTACGAACCCGGGACTCTTACACGAGCAGTACTTC. This translates into CASTNPGLLHEQYF.

Ten or more counts support this clone. Other nucleotide sequences from this sample produce the same CDR3. This chain links TRBV9 with TRBJ1-6, with 7 bases fitting TRBD1. Unmatched junction bases numbered 7, after V lost 3 bases and J lost 7 bases. In germline, CDR1 is SGDLS, CDR2 YYNGEE. The CDR3 has 15 residues. CDR3: CASSATGTENSPLHF. In nucleotides, the CDR3 is TGTGCCAGCAGCGCAACCGGGACAGAGAATTCACCCCTCCACTTT.

V usage is TRBV27 and J usage is TRBJ2-1, with D possibly matching TRBD1 (6 bases). V lost 5 bases and J lost 9, with 17 bases in between. Germline V CDR1 and CDR2: MNHEY, SMNVEV (reference sequence). The CDR3 runs to 14 residues. The CDR3 sequence is CASSASPQGLEQFF. The CDR3 region has the DNA TGTGCCAGCAGTGCCAGCCCACAGGGTCTTGAGCAGTTCTTC.

In regard to this clone: This specimen includes other DNA sequences encoding the same CDR3. V is TRBV5-1 and J is TRBJ1-2; TRBD1 agrees at 8 bases. The germline CDR1 and CDR2 sequences are SGHRS and YFSETQ. The CDR3 has 13 amino acids. V lost 4 bases to trimming and J lost 5 bases; unmatched junction nucleotides: 4. The CDR3 nucleotides read TGCGCCAGCAGCACCGGACAGGGTTATGGCTACACCTTC. Encoded protein: CASSTGQGYGYTF.

The rearrangement uses TRBV6-5 and TRBJ1-2; 8 bases are shared with TRBD1. This CDR3 is 14 amino acids long. J gave up 7 bases and V 4 bases, and 8 bases lay outside the gene matches. The V gene's germline CDR1 is MNHEY and CDR2 SVGAGI. The DNA for the CDR3 is TGTGCCAGCAGTTTCGGGCAGGGGGCGCTTGGCTACACCTTC. Protein sequence: CASSFGQGALGYTF.

The gene calls are TRBV6-5 and TRBJ2-2; possible D gene TRBD1, 6 bases. The CDR3 spans 14 residues. Germline V gene data show CDR1 as MNHEY and CDR2 as SVGAGI. Between the trimmed V and J ends, which lost 5 bases and 0 bases, there was a span of 7 bases. This chain's CDR3 is CASSTGSNTGELFF. The CDR3 DNA sequence: TGTGCCAGCAGTACAGGGTCGAACACCGGGGAGCTGTTTTTT.

The chain joins TRBV29-1 to TRBJ2-3; D is unresolved. This CDR3 comprises 15 residues. The germline CDR1 and CDR2 sequences are SQVTM and ANQGSEA. V shed 2 bases and J shed 0 bases, with 12 bases lying between them. The CDR3 region is CSVEKWAGSTDTQYF. The CDR3, as DNA: TGCAGCGTTGAAAAGTGGGCAGGTAGCACAGATACGCAGTATTTT.

The rearrangement joins TRBV27 to TRBJ1-6; 9 bases match TRBD1. Germline V gene data show CDR1 as MNHEY and CDR2 as SMNVEV (reference sequence). The CDR3 length is 17 residues. The trim removed 0 bases at V and 9 bases at J, leaving 9 bases unmatched. CDR3 coding DNA: TGTGCCAGCAGTTTATCCCGTCCGGGACAGGGTACTTCACCCCTCCACTTT. This encodes CASSLSRPGQGTSPLHF.

The V and J genes are TRBV11-2 and TRBJ1-3, with D perhaps TRBD1 (6 bases). Germline assignment: CDR1 SGHAT and CDR2 FQNNGV. This CDR3 is 15 amino acids long. V gave up 5 bases and J gave up 2 bases, with 13 bases separating them. CDR3 DNA sequence: TGTGCCAGCAGCACCACAGGGATCCCTGGAAACACCATATATTTT. Translation gives CASSTTGIPGNTIYF.

The chain recombines TRBV7-9 with TRBJ1-3, with 8 bases fitting TRBD1. This CDR3 contains 15 residues. CDR1 is SEHNR, CDR2 FQNEAQ, per germline (reference sequence). The V gene end was trimmed by 5 bases and the J gene end by 3 bases; junction bases not matched to a gene: 6. The CDR3, as DNA: TGTGCCAGCAGCGCAAGCGGACAGGGTGGAAACACCATATATTTT. Translation: CASSASGQGGNTIYF. Variable domain in full (rest from reference TRBV7-9 and TRBJ1-3): DTGVSQNPRHKITKRGQNVTFRCDPISEHNRLYWYRQTLGQGPEFLTYFQNEAQLEKSRLLSDRFSAERPKGSFSTLEIQRTEQGDSAMYLCASSASGQGGNTIYFGEGSWLTVV.

The V call is TRBV2, the J call TRBJ2-3, with a possible D match to TRBD2 (6 bases). Germline values: CDR1 SNHLY, CDR2 FYNNEI. The CDR3 has 12 amino acids. V was cut by 11 bases and J by 4 bases, with 13 bases left in between. CDR3 in amino acids: CAGGAGSDTQYF. DNA for the CDR3: TGTGCCGGCGGGGCGGGATCAGATACGCAGTATTTT.

The rearrangement uses TRBV21-1 and TRBJ1-1; whether TRBD1, the table's D call, matches the DNA was not checked. TRBV21-1 is termed a pseudogene. The CDR3 sequence is 16 residues long. The CDR3 loop reads CASSTQGERKNTEAFF. The CDR3 DNA is TGTGCCAGCAGCACCCAGGGGGAAAGAAAGAACACTGAAGCTTTCTTT.

The rearrangement joins TRBV29-1 to TRBJ2-7; D is perhaps TRBD1 (5 bases). Trimming shortened V by 4 bases and J by 1 base, and 8 bases separated the two germline ends. Germline loops: CDR1 SQVTM, CDR2 ANQGSEA. There are 12 residues in the CDR3. Written as DNA, the CDR3 is TGCAGCGTTGGACAGATGTCCTACGAGCAGTACTTC. Translation gives CSVGQMSYEQYF.

This clone was counted a single time. The rearrangement links TRBV30 to TRBJ1-1; no clear D. Trimming shortened V by 4 bases and J by 10 bases, and 13 bases separated the two germline ends. In germline, CDR1 is GTSNPN, CDR2 SVGIG (reference sequence). The CDR3 length is 11 residues. CDR3 sequence (DNA): TGTGCCTGGACTCCAGGTTTGGGAGCTTTCTTT. Its translation is CAWTPGLGAFF.

This clone was detected only once. For the CDR3, the DNA is TGTGCCAGCAGTTTAGTGCCGGCAGGGGAGCAGTACTTC. Encoded protein: CASSLVPAGEQYF. The chain is built from TRBV12-3 or TRBV12-4 and TRBJ2-7, with TRBD1 as a possible D gene (5 bases). The ends were cut back, 1 base at V and 7 bases at J, with 11 bases in the middle. The CDR3 spans 13 residues.

The rearrangement links TRBV15 to TRBJ2-1, with D tentatively TRBD2 (5 bases). Trimming took off 3 bases at V and 7 bases at J, with 16 bases between the two ends. The CDR3 covers 15 residues. The germline V gene encodes CDR1 LNHNV and CDR2 YYDKDF (reference sequence). The CDR3 protein is CATSSRVPSGNEQFF. CDR3 sequence (DNA): TGTGCCACCAGCAGTCGCGTCCCTTCGGGGAATGAGCAGTTCTTC.

The V gene is TRBV3-1 (or the pseudogene TRBV3-2), the J gene TRBJ2-7; 9 nucleotides match TRBD2. With V trimmed by 6 bases and J by 4 bases, 13 bases remained unmatched. The CDR3 spans 16 residues. Germline CDR1 LGHDT, CDR2 YNNKEL (reference sequence). In DNA, the CDR3 is TGTGCCAGCAGTCGCAGCGGGGGGAGGAGGTTTTACGAGCAGTACTTC. Its translation is CASSRSGGRRFYEQYF.

This chain connects TRBV2 to TRBJ1-3, with D hard to call. CDR1 is SNHLY and CDR2 is FYNNEI in the germline V gene. The CDR3 contains 13 residues. With 7 bases removed from V and 2 bases from J, the gap between germline ends came to 9 bases. CDR3 DNA sequence: TGTGCCAGCAAGTCTCAGACTGGAAACACCATATATTTT. Amino acid sequence: CASKSQTGNTIYF.